This T cell receptor (beta chain) emerged from a study of shared clonotypes between healthy human individuals. This clone was seen only a few times. Profiling relied on immunoSEQ multiplex PCR, and the TCRdb table lists in-frame clones only, not all of them. The data show just under 95,000 clones, with 68% seen just once and 50% held by the top ten. V lost 5 bases and J lost 3, with 12 bases in between. This CDR3 contains 14 residues. Germline values: CDR1 MNHNY, CDR2 SVGAGI (reference sequence). The V call is TRBV6-6, the J call TRBJ2-3; no firm D call. This sequence originates from a man younger than 45 in good health. Sequencing was done on a sample of memory CD8+ T cells sorted from blood. As for subset: CD45RO+ cells pooled with CCR7-negative TemRA cells. In nucleotides, the CDR3 is TGTGCCAGCAGTGATAAGACGGCAACAGATACGCAGTATTTT. It is translated as CASSDKTATDTQYF.